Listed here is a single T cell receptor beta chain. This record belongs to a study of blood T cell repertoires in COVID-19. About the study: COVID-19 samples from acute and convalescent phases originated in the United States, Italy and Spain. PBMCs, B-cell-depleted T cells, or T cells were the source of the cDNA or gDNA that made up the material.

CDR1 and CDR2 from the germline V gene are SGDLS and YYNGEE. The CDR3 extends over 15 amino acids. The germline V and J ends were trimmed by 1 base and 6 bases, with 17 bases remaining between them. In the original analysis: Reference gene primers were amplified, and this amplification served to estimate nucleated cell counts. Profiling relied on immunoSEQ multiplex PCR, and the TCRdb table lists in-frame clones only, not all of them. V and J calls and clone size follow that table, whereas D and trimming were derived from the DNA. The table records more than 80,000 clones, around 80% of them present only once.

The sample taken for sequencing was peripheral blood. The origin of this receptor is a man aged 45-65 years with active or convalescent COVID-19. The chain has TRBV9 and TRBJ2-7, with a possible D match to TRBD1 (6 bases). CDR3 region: CASSVPGTYPLEQYV. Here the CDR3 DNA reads TGTGCCAGCAGCGTACCCGGGACATACCCCCTCGAGCAGTACGTC.